This TCR beta chain emerged from a study of CD8 T cells in Susac syndrome. Sequencing of TCR beta drew on CD8+ and CD4+ T cells from blood. Those who served as multiple sclerosis controls were treatment-naive patients with stable or active relapsing-remitting disease. FACS was used to enrich TEMRA cells, whereas the CD8+ and CD4+ T cells were obtained by negative isolation. RNA amounts of about 0.45 to 1 ug underwent reverse transcription with random hexamers. TCRdb re-analysed the immunoSEQ multiplex PCR reads in MiXCR, keeping a single row per CDR3 protein. Found here are almost 450,000 distinct CDR3 sequences, around 85% of them singletons; the top ten hold about 0.12%. Sequencing input: CD8+ T cells from PBMCs. This clonotype was sampled from a human donor with multiple sclerosis.

The CDR3, as DNA: TGTGCCAGCAGCTTAGCAGGGTTGAGTGAGCAGTTCTTC. Amino acids: CASSLAGLSEQFF. This chain joins TRBV11-2 and TRBJ2-1; possible D gene TRBD1, 5 bases. The CDR3 is 13 residues long. V was shortened by 1 base and J by 9 bases, with 10 bases between the two germline ends. Germline V CDR1 and CDR2: SGHAT, FQNNGV.